What follows describes a single T cell receptor beta chain. Its antigen remains unidentified. The data were taken from a study of graft-versus-host responses after intestinal transplantation. General study points: GvH clones surfaced in recipient marrow, some emerging earlier in ileum or blood. Peak circulating GvH clone levels were associated with early post-transplant HvG declines.

Germline V gene lookup returns CDR1 MDHEN and CDR2 SYDVKM. The CDR3 extends over 16 amino acids. Trimming took 6 bases from V and 9 from J, leaving 24 bases between them. Data came from immunoSEQ multiplex PCR; TCRdb stores just in-frame clones and leaves some out. The table shows around 90,000 clones, with roughly 92% occurring only once. The chain employs TRBV28 and TRBJ2-1; D might be TRBD2 (5 bases). This specimen consisted of unstimulated CD8+ T cells sorted from spleen or lymph node cells, obtained before transplant. The receptor was isolated from a human donor who was the organ donor for an intestinal transplant. CDR3 in DNA: TGTGCCAGCAGGCCGGAGGCCGCCCCTTCCCTTTGTGAGCAGTTCTTC. Its protein is CASRPEAAPSLCEQFF.